This TCR beta chain derives from a study of T-cell reconstitution after alpha-beta-depleted transplantation in children. The V gene end was trimmed by 4 bases and the J gene end by 1 base; junction bases not matched to a gene: 2. The CDR3 runs to 15 residues. Germline-derived CDR1 and CDR2 are SEHNR and FQNEAQ (reference sequence). Unique molecular identifiers were used to barcode this TCRbeta library. TCRdb used MiXCR to reprocess the PCR reads, holding one entry per CDR3 protein. The sample holds 500,000 to 600,000 distinct CDR3 sequences, about a sixth seen once. The TCR sequence derives from a human donor who donated a stem cell graft to a child with acute lymphoblastic leukemia. The chain recombines TRBV7-9 with TRBJ1-3; 9 nucleotides line up with TRBD1. Sequencing used PBMCs from the stem cell graft donor, obtained from the stem cell graft. The CDR3 region is CASSSGQGSGNTIYF. In DNA form, the CDR3 reads TGTGCCAGCAGCTCGGGACAGGGTTCTGGAAACACCATATATTTT.